A single sample gave rise to the 28 T cell receptor beta chains below, sequenced in a study of T cells after yellow fever vaccination (dated by TCRdb to between 2018 and 2021). The treatment or condition label, as the study defines it: live attenuated yellow fever vaccine strain. The protocol used for the library was 5' RACE. The sample was run on an Illumina HiSeq 2500. TCRdb reprocessed the public reads (quality trimming at Q25 with fastp, clone calling with MiXCR) and kept in-frame beta chains. Identical CDR3 protein sequences are pooled into one entry, listed with their most common genes and DNA. This sample has about 120,000 distinct CDR3 sequences in its table, and approximately 8.4% of those were observed once. Of the sample, about 25% is held by the ten largest clones. Here the sequenced sample was CD8+ T cells sorted from PBMCs, taken 45 days after the yellow fever booster vaccination. These receptors all come from a man younger than 40 who received the YFV17D yellow fever vaccine.

V is TRBV19 and J is TRBJ2-7; D call uncertain. V lost 7 bases and J lost 2, with 12 bases in between. The CDR3 loop spans 13 amino acids. In germline, CDR1 is LNHDA, CDR2 SQIVND (reference sequence). CDR3 residues: CASKAPLTYEQYF. The DNA of the CDR3 is TGTGCCAGTAAAGCCCCCCTGACCTACGAGCAGTACTTC. The full variable domain, completed using reference TRBV19 and TRBJ2-7, is DGGITQSPKYLFRKEGQNVTLSCEQNLNHDAMYWYRQDPGQGLRLIYYSQIVNDFQKGDIAEGYSVSREKKESFPLTVTSAQKNPTAFYLCASKAPLTYEQYFGPGTRLTVT.

This clonotype was detected a few times. The chain carries TRBV7-6 and TRBJ2-3, with TRBD2 as a possible D gene (6 bases). V was pared by 1 base and J by 1 base, with 12 bases between. From germline, CDR1 is SGHVS and CDR2 FNYEAQ. This CDR3 has 16 amino acids. As DNA, the CDR3 is TGTGCCAGCAGCTTAGGTTTAGCGGATCGCACAGATACGCAGTATTTT. It encodes CASSLGLADRTDTQYF. The full variable domain, in which reference TRBV7-6 and TRBJ2-3 provide the parts outside the CDR3, is GAGVSQSPRYKVTKRGQDVALRCDPISGHVSLYWYRQALGQGPEFLTYFNYEAQQDKSGLPNDRFSAERPEGSISTLTIQRTEQRDSAMYRCASSLGLADRTDTQYFGPGTRLTVL.

This clonotype occurred many times. The chain joins TRBV7-9 to TRBJ2-7; 11 positions match TRBD2. After removal of 5 bases from V and 7 bases from J, the junction contained 13 bases not matched to a gene. The CDR3 loop spans 16 amino acids. Germline-derived CDR1 and CDR2 are SEHNR and FQNEAQ (reference sequence). The CDR3 DNA follows: TGTGCCAGCAGCCCAACTTTAGCGGGAGGGCCGGGGGAGCAGTACTTC. It encodes CASSPTLAGGPGEQYF.

At least ten counts were recorded for this clonotype. The chain recombines TRBV29-1 with TRBJ2-1; 8 bases are a match to TRBD2. V lost 7 bases and J lost 4; bases outside the gene matches: 6. The CDR3 runs 13 residues. CDR1 and CDR2 from the germline V gene are SQVTM and ANQGSEA. CDR3 coding DNA: TGCAGCGAAAGCGGGAGTAGGTACAATGAGCAGTTCTTC. Its translation is CSESGSRYNEQFF.

The table lists this clonotype with many counts. This sequence joins TRBV20-1 and TRBJ1-1; D ambiguous. The germline CDR1 and CDR2 sequences are DFQATT and SNEGSKA (reference sequence). The CDR3 consists of 15 residues. Trimming cost V 3 bases and J 3 bases, with 17 bases left between them. In DNA form, the CDR3 reads TGCAGTGCTAGGGCACGAGGTAGGGCGGACACTGAAGCTTTCTTT. This encodes CSARARGRADTEAFF.

The table lists this clonotype with many counts. The chain carries TRBV12-3 or TRBV12-4 and TRBJ2-7, with 13 bases identical to TRBD2. The ends lost 5 bases at V and 6 bases at J; junction bases unmatched: 7. The CDR3 contains 15 residues. The CDR3 DNA follows: TGTGCCAGCAGTCCAGGACTAGCGGGAGTATCCGAGCAGTACTTC. This codes for CASSPGLAGVSEQYF.

This clonotype was picked up many times. The chain carries TRBV9 and TRBJ2-3; TRBD2 matches at 8 bases. The CDR3 loop spans 16 amino acids. The germline gives CDR1 SGDLS, CDR2 YYNGEE. V gave up 0 bases and J gave up 3 bases; unmatched junction bases: 6. The DNA for the CDR3 is TGTGCCAGCAGCGTAGCTTTGTTAGCGGGAACAGATACGCAGTATTTT. Translation: CASSVALLAGTDTQYF.

This clonotype occurred a few times. This sequence joins TRBV7-8 and TRBJ2-7, with 10 nucleotides matching TRBD2. The germline V gene has CDR1 SGHVS and CDR2 FQNEAQ. CDR3 length equals 16 residues. With 4 bases clipped from V and 1 base from J, the junction kept 7 bases outside the gene matches. CDR3 bases: TGTGCCAGCAGCTCTAAGCGGGAGGGTGGATCCTACGAGCAGTACTTC. This translates into CASSSKREGGSYEQYF.

This clonotype was counted at least ten times. V and J are TRBV12-3 or TRBV12-4 and TRBJ1-3, with D possibly TRBD1 on 5 matching bases. The germline V and J ends were trimmed by 8 bases and 3 bases, with 17 bases remaining between them. The CDR3 loop spans 15 amino acids. The CDR3 is CASSSGPGHGNTIYF. CDR3 in DNA: TGTGCCAGCTCTTCGGGACCGGGCCATGGAAACACCATATATTTT.

This clonotype was counted many times. The V gene is TRBV20-1, the J gene TRBJ2-2; D not certain. Trimming pared 3 bases from V and 8 bases from J, leaving 13 bases between. The CDR3 is 13 amino acids. CDR1 and CDR2 (germline): DFQATT, SNEGSKA (reference sequence). This CDR3 is CSARLATRGELFF. The CDR3 DNA reads as TGCAGTGCTAGGCTTGCGACTCGTGGGGAGCTGTTTTTT.

This clonotype appeared many times. The V call is TRBV5-6, the J call TRBJ2-7; D perhaps matches TRBD2 (5 bases). This CDR3 is built from 14 residues. Deletions cut 2 bases from V and 2 bases from J, with 11 bases between. The germline CDR1 and CDR2 sequences are SGHDT and YYEEEE. The CDR3 DNA reads TGTGCCAGCAGCTTTGCGGGTGACACCTACGAGCAGTACTTC. Protein: CASSFAGDTYEQYF.

This clonotype was observed once. The chain uses TRBV6-2 or TRBV6-3 and TRBJ2-3; a weak D match, TRBD2 (6 bases). Trimming removed 4 bases from V and 10 bases from J, with 21 bases in between. The CDR3 runs 15 residues. Germline CDR1 MNHEY, CDR2 SVGEGT. The DNA of the CDR3 is TGTGCCAGCAGTTCCGGGAGCCCGGGGGTTGGAGCGCAGTATTTT. This sequence encodes CASSSGSPGVGAQYF.

This clonotype has at least ten counts. CDR3 sequence (DNA): TGTGCCAGCAGCCACCCATATGCCGGGGGGGAGATCACTGAAGCTTTCTTT. Translated: CASSHPYAGGEITEAFF. The genes are TRBV7-6 and TRBJ1-1, with D perhaps TRBD1 (5 bases). Germline assignment: CDR1 SGHVS and CDR2 FNYEAQ. The length of the CDR3 is 17 residues. V lost 5 bases and J 4 bases, leaving 23 bases between the germline ends.

This clonotype was seen repeatedly, ten times or more. The chain employs TRBV13 and TRBJ2-5; TRBD1 or TRBD2 may be the D gene (5 bases each). The CDR3 contains 17 residues. Trimming removed 2 bases at V and 4 bases at J, with 20 bases between. Per the germline V gene, CDR1 is PRHDT and CDR2 is FYEKMQ (reference sequence). CDR3 coding DNA: TGTGCCAGCAGCTTAATCCTTGGGCCAGGGAGAGGAGAGACCCAGTACTTC. This sequence encodes CASSLILGPGRGETQYF.

Comment on this clonotype: With a much larger clone just one base away, this may be a read error. The rearrangement uses TRBV20-1 and TRBJ2-7; 13 nucleotides agree with TRBD2. The CDR3 covers 16 residues. Germline assignment: CDR1 DFQATT and CDR2 SNEGSKA (reference sequence). In DNA, the CDR3 is TGCACTGCTAGAGATAACGGACTAGCGGGAGTCTACGAGCAGTACTTC. Protein product: CTARDNGLAGVYEQYF.

A word on this clonotype: This may be a read error: a much more frequent sequence differs by one nucleotide. The chain uses TRBV7-2 and TRBJ2-7; D is unresolved. CDR1 SGHTA and CDR2 FQGNSA come from the germline V gene. This CDR3 comprises 11 residues. The CDR3 DNA is TGTGTCAGCAGATCACAATTCGAGCAGTACTTC. Protein sequence: CVSRSQFEQYF. Looking up the rest from reference TRBV7-2 and TRBJ2-7 gives the full variable domain: GAGVSQSPSNKVTEKGKDVELRCDPISGHTALYWYRQSLGQGLEFLIYFQGNSAPDKSGLPSDRFSAERTGGSVSTLTIQRTQQEDSAVYLCVSRSQFEQYFGPGTRLTVT.

This clonotype has ten or more counts. V gene TRBV9 combines with J gene TRBJ2-7; the match to TRBD2 covers 9 bases. Germline CDR1 reads SGDLS; CDR2 reads YYNGEE. There are 14 residues in the CDR3. V lost 1 base, J lost 6 bases, and 5 bases stayed unmatched. The CDR3 is CASSVYGTSSEQYF. CDR3 DNA: TGTGCCAGCAGCGTATACGGGACTAGCTCCGAGCAGTACTTC.

The chain joins TRBV7-9 to TRBJ1-6; D is unresolved. Trimming stripped 6 bases from V and 0 bases from J, with 15 bases between. The CDR3 is made up of 17 amino acids. Germline-derived CDR1 and CDR2 are SEHNR and FQNEAQ (reference sequence). The CDR3 is CASSHPKKGSYNSPLHF. CDR3 nucleotide sequence: TGTGCCAGCAGTCATCCTAAAAAGGGCTCCTATAATTCACCCCTCCACTTT.

This clonotype was picked up many times. The chain joins TRBV18 to TRBJ2-7; D might be TRBD1 (5 bases). Trimming removed 4 bases from V and 2 bases from J, with 21 bases in between. Germline CDR1 KGHSH, CDR2 LQKENI. CDR3 length equals 17 residues. Written as DNA, the CDR3 is TGTGCCAGCTCACTGGGTGGGATTACAGGAGAAGCCTACGAGCAGTACTTC. The encoded protein is CASSLGGITGEAYEQYF.

This clonotype was counted ten times or more. The chain has TRBV20-1 and TRBJ2-3; 15 bases are a match to TRBD2. Germline values: CDR1 DFQATT, CDR2 SNEGSKA (reference sequence). V trimming: 1 base; J trimming: 4 bases; junction bases outside the gene matches: 9. The CDR3 is 18 amino acids. The CDR3 bases are TGCAGTGCTAGAGCGGTGGGGACTAGCGGGAGGATCCCAGATACGCAGTATTTT. Protein sequence: CSARAVGTSGRIPDTQYF.

This clonotype showed up just a few times. Germline is not matched at one junction end, which may reflect a read error. The rearrangement links TRBV18 to TRBJ2-2; D is possibly TRBD1 (6 bases). The V gene's germline CDR1 is KGHSH and CDR2 LQKENI. CDR3 size: 15 residues. In DNA, the CDR3 is TGTGCCAGTTCACCCAGGGGTTCTTCCACCGGGGAGCTGTTTTTT. Amino acids: CASSPRGSSTGELFF. Looking up the rest from reference TRBV18 and TRBJ2-2 gives the full variable domain: NAGVMQNPRHLVRRRGQEARLRCSPMKGHSHVYWYRQLPEEGLKFMVYLQKENIIDESGMPKERFSAEFPKEGPSILRIQQVVRGDSAAYFCASSPRGSSTGELFFGEGSRLTVL.

This clonotype has at least ten counts. The chain couples TRBV3-1 to TRBJ2-7; D call uncertain. CDR1 and CDR2 (germline): LGHDT, YNNKEL (reference sequence). This CDR3 spans 17 amino acids. The V and J ends lost 0 bases and 2 bases respectively, with 17 bases between them. CDR3 sequence: CASSQEERFAVPYEQYF. In nucleotides, the CDR3 is TGTGCCAGCAGCCAAGAAGAAAGGTTTGCGGTTCCCTACGAGCAGTACTTC.

Ten or more counts support this clonotype. This chain's CDR3 is CASSLGGLNYNEQFF. CDR3 sequence (DNA): TGTGCCAGTAGCTTGGGCGGGCTTAACTACAATGAGCAGTTCTTC. The gene calls are TRBV19 and TRBJ2-1, with a weak D call TRBD2 (5 bases). Per germline, CDR1 LNHDA and CDR2 SQIVND (reference sequence). CDR3 length: 15 amino acids. V lost 6 bases, J lost 3 bases, and 15 bases lay in between.

This clonotype has at least ten counts. V usage is TRBV12-3 or TRBV12-4 and J usage is TRBJ2-1; D possibly corresponds to TRBD2 (6 bases). This CDR3 has 15 amino acids. The germline V and J ends were trimmed by 5 bases and 6 bases, with 17 bases remaining between them. The CDR3 coding sequence is TGTGCCAGCAGTCCCACGGGGGTTGGGTCCAATGAGCAGTTCTTC. Translated: CASSPTGVGSNEQFF.

This clonotype has ten or more counts. V and J are TRBV7-6 and TRBJ2-2, with 10 bases that match TRBD2. CDR3 length: 21 amino acids. V trimming: 0 bases; J trimming: 2 bases; junction bases outside the gene matches: 15. Per germline, CDR1 SGHVS and CDR2 FNYEAQ. CDR3 in amino acids: CASSLALSASGGTPNTGELFF. The CDR3 bases are TGTGCCAGCAGCTTAGCGCTGTCGGCTAGCGGGGGAACACCCAACACCGGGGAGCTGTTTTTT.

This clonotype was found many times. The rearrangement links TRBV12-3 or TRBV12-4 to TRBJ2-1; unclear D gene. Trimming pared 3 bases from V and 9 bases from J, leaving 9 bases between. The CDR3 contains 12 residues. The CDR3: CASSFTSVEQFF. In DNA form, the CDR3 reads TGTGCCAGCAGTTTCACATCGGTTGAGCAGTTCTTC.

This clonotype was observed many times. J is TRBJ1-6 and V is TRBV20-1; perhaps TRBD1 as D (5 bases). V lost 4 bases and J lost 14, with 21 bases in between. CDR3 length: 14 residues. Germline V lookup: CDR1 DFQATT, CDR2 SNEGSKA (reference sequence). The CDR3 region is CSAIGVQDSGTLHF. Here the CDR3 DNA reads TGCAGTGCTATCGGCGTACAAGACAGCGGGACCCTCCACTTT.

There are a few counts of this clonotype. V gene TRBV5-1 combines with J gene TRBJ2-7; possible D gene TRBD1, 5 bases. V lost 4 bases, J lost 0 bases, and 11 bases lay in between. CDR3 length equals 14 residues. Germline CDR1 SGHRS, CDR2 YFSETQ. CDR3 residues: CASSPQTDSYEQYF. In nucleotides, the CDR3 is TGCGCCAGCAGCCCTCAGACAGACTCCTACGAGCAGTACTTC.